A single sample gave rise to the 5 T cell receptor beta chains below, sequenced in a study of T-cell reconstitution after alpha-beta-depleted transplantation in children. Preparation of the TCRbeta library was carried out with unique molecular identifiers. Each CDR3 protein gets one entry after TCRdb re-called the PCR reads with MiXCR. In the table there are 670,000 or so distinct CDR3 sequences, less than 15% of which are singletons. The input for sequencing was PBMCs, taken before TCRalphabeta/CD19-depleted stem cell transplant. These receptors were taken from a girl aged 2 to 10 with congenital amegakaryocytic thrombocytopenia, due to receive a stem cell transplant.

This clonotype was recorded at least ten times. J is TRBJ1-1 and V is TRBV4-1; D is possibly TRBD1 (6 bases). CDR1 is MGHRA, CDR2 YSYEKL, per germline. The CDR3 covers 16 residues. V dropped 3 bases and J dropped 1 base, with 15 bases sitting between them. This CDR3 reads CASSHSGTTGNTEAFF. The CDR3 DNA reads TGCGCCAGCAGCCACAGCGGTACGACAGGGAACACTGAAGCTTTCTTT.

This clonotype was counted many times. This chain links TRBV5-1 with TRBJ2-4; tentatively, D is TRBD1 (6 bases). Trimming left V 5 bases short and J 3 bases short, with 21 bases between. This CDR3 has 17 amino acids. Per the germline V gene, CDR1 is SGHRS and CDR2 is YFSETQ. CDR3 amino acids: CASSTGFGTDSKNIQYF. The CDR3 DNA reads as TGCGCCAGCAGTACCGGGTTCGGGACGGACAGCAAAAACATTCAGTACTTC. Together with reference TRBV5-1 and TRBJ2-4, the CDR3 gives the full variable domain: KAGVTQTPRYLIKTRGQQVTLSCSPISGHRSVSWYQQTPGQGLQFLFEYFSETQRNKGNFPGRFSGRQFSNSRSEMNVSTLELGDSALYLCASSTGFGTDSKNIQYFGAGTRLSVL.

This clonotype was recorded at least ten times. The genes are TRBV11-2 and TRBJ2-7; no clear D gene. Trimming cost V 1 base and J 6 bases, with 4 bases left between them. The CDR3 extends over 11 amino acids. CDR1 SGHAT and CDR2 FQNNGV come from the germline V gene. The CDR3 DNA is TGTGCCAGCAGCTTAGTTTTCGAGCAGTACTTC. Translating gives CASSLVFEQYF. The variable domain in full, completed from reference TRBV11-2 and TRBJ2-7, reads EAGVAQSPRYKIIEKRQSVAFWCNPISGHATLYWYQQILGQGPKLLIQFQNNGVVDDSQLPKDRFSAERLKGVDSTLKIQPAKLEDSAVYLCASSLVFEQYFGPGTRLTVT.

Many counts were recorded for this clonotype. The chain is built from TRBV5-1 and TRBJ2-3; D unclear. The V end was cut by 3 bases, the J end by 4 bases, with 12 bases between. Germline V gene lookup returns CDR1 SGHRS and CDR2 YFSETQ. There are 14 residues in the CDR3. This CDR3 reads CASSSGPNPDTQYF. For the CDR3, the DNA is TGCGCCAGCAGCTCAGGACCTAATCCAGATACGCAGTATTTT. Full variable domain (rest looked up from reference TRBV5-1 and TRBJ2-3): KAGVTQTPRYLIKTRGQQVTLSCSPISGHRSVSWYQQTPGQGLQFLFEYFSETQRNKGNFPGRFSGRQFSNSRSEMNVSTLELGDSALYLCASSSGPNPDTQYFGPGTRLTVL.

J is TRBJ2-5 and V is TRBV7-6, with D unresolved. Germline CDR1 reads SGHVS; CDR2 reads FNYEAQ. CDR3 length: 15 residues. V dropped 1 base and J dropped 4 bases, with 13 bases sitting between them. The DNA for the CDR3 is TGTGCCAGCAGCTTAGGTGGCGGAATTGGAGAGACCCAGTACTTC. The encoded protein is CASSLGGGIGETQYF.